This entry lists 6 T cell receptor beta chains sequenced from one sample in a study of lymphopenia after photon versus proton radiotherapy. Libraries were prepared by immunoSEQ multiplex PCR; TCRdb keeps only in-frame clonotypes and omits some of them. The table lists around 63,000 clones, around 86% of them singletons. The sample here was peripheral blood, taken from a patient treated with proton-based radiotherapy. Every receptor here comes from an older man with esophageal cancer.

This chain connects TRBV11-2 to TRBJ1-2, with D uncertain. The V and J ends lost 4 bases and 5 bases respectively, with 14 bases between them. The CDR3 sequence is 14 residues long. CDR1 is SGHAT and CDR2 is FQNNGV in the germline V gene. The CDR3 nucleotides are TGTGCCAGCAGCTCAGTACCCGGCCTTTATGGCTACACCTTC. It encodes CASSSVPGLYGYTF.

The chain employs TRBV5-1 and TRBJ1-1; D gene unclear. Germline V gene sequence: CDR1 SGHRS, CDR2 YFSETQ. This CDR3 has 15 residues. The ends were cut back, 0 bases at V and 5 bases at J, with 14 bases in the middle. The CDR3 DNA follows: TGCGCCAGCAGCTTGGCCAACAACGGGCGTACTGAAGCTTTCTTT. This encodes CASSLANNGRTEAFF.

The chain uses TRBV7-2 and TRBJ2-4, with 10 nucleotides matching TRBD2. CDR1 and CDR2 from the germline V gene are SGHTA and FQGNSA. J was trimmed by 5 bases and V by 5 bases; bases with no gene match: 6. This CDR3 is 15 amino acids long. CDR3 in DNA: TGTGCCAGCAGCCCTAGCGGGGGAGTTCAAAACATTCAGTACTTC. Protein: CASSPSGGVQNIQYF.

V gene TRBV19 combines with J gene TRBJ2-3; no reliable D call. The V and J ends lost 3 bases and 0 bases respectively, with 10 bases between them. The length of the CDR3 is 15 residues. The V gene's germline CDR1 is LNHDA and CDR2 SQIVND (reference sequence). CDR3 sequence: CASSIGRPSTDTQYF. The CDR3 DNA reads as TGTGCCAGTAGTATCGGTCGGCCGAGCACAGATACGCAGTATTTT.

The chain has TRBV2 and TRBJ2-7, with D unresolved. Trimming took 0 bases from V and 2 from J, leaving 5 bases between them. The CDR3 extends over 13 amino acids. Germline lookup yields CDR1 SNHLY and CDR2 FYNNEI. The CDR3: CASSEAPAYEQYF. CDR3 coding DNA: TGTGCCAGCAGTGAAGCGCCGGCCTACGAGCAGTACTTC.

On this clone: Other DNA variants within this sample encode the same CDR3. The rearrangement joins TRBV5-1 to TRBJ1-3, with D unclear. Trimming cost V 2 bases and J 1 base, with 7 bases left between them. This CDR3 is 14 amino acids long. Germline V lookup: CDR1 SGHRS, CDR2 YFSETQ. The CDR3 DNA reads TGCGCCAGCAGCTTAGACCTGTCTGGAAACACCATATATTTT. Translated, it gives CASSLDLSGNTIYF.